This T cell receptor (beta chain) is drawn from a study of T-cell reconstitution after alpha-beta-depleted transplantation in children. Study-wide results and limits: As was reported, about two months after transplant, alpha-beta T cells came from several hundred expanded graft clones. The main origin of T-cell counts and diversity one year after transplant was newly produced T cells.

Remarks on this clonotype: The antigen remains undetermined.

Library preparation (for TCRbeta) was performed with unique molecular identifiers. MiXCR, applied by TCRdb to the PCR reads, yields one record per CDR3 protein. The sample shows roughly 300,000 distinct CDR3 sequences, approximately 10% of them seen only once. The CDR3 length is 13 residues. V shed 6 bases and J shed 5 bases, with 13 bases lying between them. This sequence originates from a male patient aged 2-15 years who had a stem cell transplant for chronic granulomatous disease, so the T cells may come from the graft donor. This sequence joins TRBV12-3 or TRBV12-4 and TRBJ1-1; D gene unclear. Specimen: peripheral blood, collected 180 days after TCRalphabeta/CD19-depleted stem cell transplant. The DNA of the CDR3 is TGTGCCAGCAGCGTTAACGAGGTGACTGAAGCTTTCTTT. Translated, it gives CASSVNEVTEAFF.